Below are 2 T cell receptor beta chains sequenced from a single sample in a study of T cell responses to AZD1222 COVID-19 vaccine. The protocol was immunoSEQ multiplex PCR, while the TCRdb copy is restricted to in-frame clones and leaves out a portion. The sample has around 78,000 clones; around four fifths are singletons. The source material was peripheral blood, sampled on day 0 of AZD1222 vaccination. All receptors come from an adult in good health.

This chain connects TRBV7-9 to TRBJ2-1; 9 nucleotides line up with TRBD1. The germline V gene has CDR1 SEHNR and CDR2 FQNEAQ (reference sequence). CDR3 length: 15 residues. Unmatched junction bases numbered 9, after V lost 4 bases and J lost 8 bases. The CDR3 region is CASSYLSGQGDEQFF. CDR3 coding DNA: TGTGCCAGCAGCTACCTATCGGGACAGGGCGATGAGCAGTTCTTC.

This clone came up once. The genes are TRBV19 and TRBJ2-1; D might be TRBD1 (5 bases). V was cut by 7 bases and J by 4 bases, with 14 bases left in between. The CDR3 spans 14 residues. The germline CDR1 and CDR2 sequences are LNHDA and SQIVND (reference sequence). The DNA of the CDR3 is TGTGCCAGTACTAAAGACAGTACTTACAATGAGCAGTTCTTC. Protein: CASTKDSTYNEQFF.